This T cell receptor (beta chain) originates from a study of metastatic and nonmetastatic thyroid tumors. Across the study: Patients with malignant and benign thyroid disease provided blood and tumor or nodule tissue, whose repertoires were compared. Study-wide results and caveats: The reported finding was significantly higher TCR beta diversity in malignant thyroid tumors relative to benign nodules, in blood and tumor.

All patients reached thyroid surgery having received no treatment beforehand. This clone was observed many times. The target antigen is unknown. In the source study's methods: The study's classifier, a distant-metastasis tool for papillary thyroid cancer, was built using CDR3 differences across clinicopathological groups. With MiXCR, TCRdb reprocessed the PCR reads. TCRdb's processing, not the authors' own work, is the source of the V and J calls. The data contain 64,000 or so clones, roughly 16% of them singletons. V trimming: 5 bases; J trimming: 2 bases; junction bases outside the gene matches: 6. CDR3 length: 14 residues. CDR1 and CDR2 (germline): MNHNS, SASEGT.

This clonotype was sampled from a male donor with papillary thyroid cancer or a benign thyroid nodule (not recorded which). Some clones in this sample may be carry-over from other donors' samples. V gene TRBV6-1 combines with J gene TRBJ2-7; 7 bases match TRBD1. The source material was blood. DNA of the CDR3: TGTGCCAGCAGTTTACGACAGGGACCCTACGAGCAGTACTTC. Its translation: CASSLRQGPYEQYF.